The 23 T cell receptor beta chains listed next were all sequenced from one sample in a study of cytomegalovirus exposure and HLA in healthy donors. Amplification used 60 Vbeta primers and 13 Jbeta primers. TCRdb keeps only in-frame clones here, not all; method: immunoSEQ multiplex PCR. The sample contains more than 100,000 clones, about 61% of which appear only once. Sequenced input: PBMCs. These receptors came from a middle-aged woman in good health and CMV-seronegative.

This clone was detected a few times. CDR3 protein: CASSLGGRGGEQFF. The CDR3 DNA reads as TGTGCCAGCAGTTTGGGAGGGCGAGGAGGCGAGCAGTTCTTC. The chain couples TRBV28 to TRBJ2-1; 7 bases are shared with TRBD2. J was trimmed by 10 bases and V by 3 bases; bases with no gene match: 9. Per germline, CDR1 MDHEN and CDR2 SYDVKM. CDR3 length: 14 residues.

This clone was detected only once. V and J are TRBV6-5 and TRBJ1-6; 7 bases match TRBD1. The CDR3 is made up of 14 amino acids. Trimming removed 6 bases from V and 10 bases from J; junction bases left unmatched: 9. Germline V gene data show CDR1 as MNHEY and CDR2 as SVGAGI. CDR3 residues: CASRDDRAGSPLHF. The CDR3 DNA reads TGTGCCAGCAGAGACGACAGGGCAGGATCACCCCTCCACTTT.

Written as DNA, the CDR3 is TGTGCCACCTCGAGCTCCTCTGGGGCCAACGTCCTGACTTTC. Its translation: CATSSSSGANVLTF. This chain links TRBV27 with TRBJ2-6, with D unresolved. CDR1 and CDR2 from the germline V gene are MNHEY and SMNVEV (reference sequence). V was pared by 10 bases and J by 0 bases, with 10 bases between. This CDR3 region has 14 residues.

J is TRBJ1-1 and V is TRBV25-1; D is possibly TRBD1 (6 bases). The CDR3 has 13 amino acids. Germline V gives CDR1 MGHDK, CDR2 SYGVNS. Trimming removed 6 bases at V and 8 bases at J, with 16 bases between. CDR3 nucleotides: TGTGCCAGCAGATACTCTCAGGGGTCGGAAGCTTTCTTT. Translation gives CASRYSQGSEAFF.

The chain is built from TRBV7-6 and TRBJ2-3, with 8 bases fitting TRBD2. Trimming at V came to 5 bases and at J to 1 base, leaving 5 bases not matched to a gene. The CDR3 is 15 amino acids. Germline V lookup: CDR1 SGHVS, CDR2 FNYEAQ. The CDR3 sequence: CASSPSGGRTDTQYF. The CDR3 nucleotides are TGTGCCAGCAGCCCGAGCGGGGGCCGCACAGATACGCAGTATTTT.

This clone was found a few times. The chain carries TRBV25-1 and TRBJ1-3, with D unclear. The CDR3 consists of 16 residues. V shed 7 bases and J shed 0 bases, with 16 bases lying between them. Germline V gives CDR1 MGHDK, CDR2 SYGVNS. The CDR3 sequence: CASTQTGAGSGNTIYF. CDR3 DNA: TGTGCCAGCACTCAAACGGGAGCAGGCTCTGGAAACACCATATATTTT.

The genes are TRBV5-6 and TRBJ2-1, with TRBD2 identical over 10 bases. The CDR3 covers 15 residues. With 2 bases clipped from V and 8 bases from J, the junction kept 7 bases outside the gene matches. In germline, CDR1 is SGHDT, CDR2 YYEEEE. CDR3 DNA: TGTGCCAGCAGCTTCTCAGCGGGGGGGCTGGATGAGCAGTTCTTC. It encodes CASSFSAGGLDEQFF.

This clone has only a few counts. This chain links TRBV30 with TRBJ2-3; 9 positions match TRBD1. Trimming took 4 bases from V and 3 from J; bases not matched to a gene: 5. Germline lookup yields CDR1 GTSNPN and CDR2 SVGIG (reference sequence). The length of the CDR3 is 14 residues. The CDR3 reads CAWTQDRGTDTQYF. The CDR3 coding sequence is TGTGCCTGGACCCAGGACAGGGGAACAGATACGCAGTATTTT.

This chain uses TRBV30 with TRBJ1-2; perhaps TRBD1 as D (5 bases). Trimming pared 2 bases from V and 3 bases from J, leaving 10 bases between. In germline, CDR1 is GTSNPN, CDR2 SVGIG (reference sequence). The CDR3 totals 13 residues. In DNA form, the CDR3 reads TGTGCCTGGAGTCCCGACAGCGACTATGGCTACACCTTC. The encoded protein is CAWSPDSDYGYTF.

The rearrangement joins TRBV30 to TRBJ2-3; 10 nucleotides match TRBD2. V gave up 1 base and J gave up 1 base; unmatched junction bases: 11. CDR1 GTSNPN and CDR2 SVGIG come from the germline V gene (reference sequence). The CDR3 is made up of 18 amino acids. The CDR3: CAWSDVAGGLTGTDTQYF. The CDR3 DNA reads TGTGCCTGGAGTGATGTAGCGGGGGGCCTCACGGGCACAGATACGCAGTATTTT.

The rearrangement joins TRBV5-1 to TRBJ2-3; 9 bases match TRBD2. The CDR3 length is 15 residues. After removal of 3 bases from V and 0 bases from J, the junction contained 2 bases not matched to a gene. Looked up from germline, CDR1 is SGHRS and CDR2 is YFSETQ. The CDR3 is CASSWRGGSTDTQYF. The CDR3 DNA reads TGCGCCAGCAGCTGGCGGGGGGGTAGCACAGATACGCAGTATTTT. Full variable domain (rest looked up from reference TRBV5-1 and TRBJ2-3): KAGVTQTPRYLIKTRGQQVTLSCSPISGHRSVSWYQQTPGQGLQFLFEYFSETQRNKGNFPGRFSGRQFSNSRSEMNVSTLELGDSALYLCASSWRGGSTDTQYFGPGTRLTVL.

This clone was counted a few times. The DNA of the CDR3 is TGTGCCAGCAGCTCGACGACCGCGGCTGAAGCTTTCTTT. Its translation is CASSSTTAAEAFF. The gene calls are TRBV7-3 and TRBJ1-1; D is unclear. The CDR3 sequence is 13 residues long. Germline loops: CDR1 SGHTA, CDR2 FQGTGA. V lost 4 bases and J 6 bases, leaving 12 bases between the germline ends.

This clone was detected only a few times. CDR3 nucleotides: TGTGCCTGGAGTGGAGTGGGCGGGGCCATCATGAACACTGAAGCTTTCTTT. Protein sequence: CAWSGVGGAIMNTEAFF. This chain links TRBV30 with TRBJ1-1, with a possible D match to TRBD1 (5 bases). The V and J ends lost 1 base and 0 bases respectively, with 18 bases between them. CDR1 is GTSNPN, CDR2 SVGIG, per germline (reference sequence). This CDR3 contains 17 residues. Using reference TRBV30 and TRBJ1-1 for the parts outside the CDR3, the full variable domain is SQTIHQWPATLVQPVGSPLSLECTVEGTSNPNLYWYRQAAGRGLQLLFYSVGIGQISSEVPQNLSASRPQDRQFILSSKKLLLSDSGFYLCAWSGVGGAIMNTEAFFGQGTRLTVV.

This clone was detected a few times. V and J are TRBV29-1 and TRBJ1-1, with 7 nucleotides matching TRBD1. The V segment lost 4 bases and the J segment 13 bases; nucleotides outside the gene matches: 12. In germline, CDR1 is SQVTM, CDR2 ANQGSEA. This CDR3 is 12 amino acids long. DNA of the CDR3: TGCAGCGTTGGTCGGACAGGCTCGTGGGTTTTCTTT. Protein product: CSVGRTGSWVFF. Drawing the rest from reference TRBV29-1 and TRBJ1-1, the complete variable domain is SAVISQKPSRDICQRGTSLTIQCQVDSQVTMMFWYRQQPGQSLTLIATANQGSEATYESGFVIDKFPISRPNLTFSTLTVSNMSPEDSSIYLCSVGRTGSWVFFGQGTRLTVV.

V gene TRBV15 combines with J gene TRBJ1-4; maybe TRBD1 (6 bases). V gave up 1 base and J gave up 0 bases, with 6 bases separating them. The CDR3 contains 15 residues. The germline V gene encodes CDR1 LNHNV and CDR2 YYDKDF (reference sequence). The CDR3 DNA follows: TGTGCCACCAGCAGAGGGGGGCCAACTAATGAAAAACTGTTTTTT. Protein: CATSRGGPTNEKLFF. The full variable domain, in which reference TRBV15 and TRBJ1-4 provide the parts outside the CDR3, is DAMVIQNPRYQVTQFGKPVTLSCSQTLNHNVMYWYQQKSSQAPKLLFHYYDKDFNNEADTPDNFQSRRPNTSFCFLDIRSPGLGDTAMYLCATSRGGPTNEKLFFGSGTQLSVL.

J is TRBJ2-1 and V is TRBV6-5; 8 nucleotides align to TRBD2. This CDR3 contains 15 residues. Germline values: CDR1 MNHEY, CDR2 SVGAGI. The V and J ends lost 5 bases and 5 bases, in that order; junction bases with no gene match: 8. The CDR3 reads CASSQIAGTNNEQFF. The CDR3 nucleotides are TGTGCCAGCAGTCAAATAGCGGGGACTAACAATGAGCAGTTCTTC.

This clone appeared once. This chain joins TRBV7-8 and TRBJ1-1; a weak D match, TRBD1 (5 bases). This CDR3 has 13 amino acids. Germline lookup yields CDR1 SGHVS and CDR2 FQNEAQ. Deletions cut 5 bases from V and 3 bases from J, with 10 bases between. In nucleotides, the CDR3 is TGTGCCAGCAGCGACCGGGGGTACACTGAAGCTTTCTTT. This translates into CASSDRGYTEAFF.

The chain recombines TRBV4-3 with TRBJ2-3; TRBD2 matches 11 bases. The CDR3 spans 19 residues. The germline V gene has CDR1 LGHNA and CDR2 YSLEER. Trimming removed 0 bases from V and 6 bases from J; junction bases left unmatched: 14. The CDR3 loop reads CASSQDLSSLAGGGDTQYF. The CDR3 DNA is TGCGCCAGCAGCCAAGATCTAAGTAGTCTAGCGGGGGGAGGGGATACGCAGTATTTT.

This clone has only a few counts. The CDR3 is CASSLDRVGDTQYF. The CDR3 bases are TGTGCCAGCAGCTTAGACAGGGTTGGAGATACGCAGTATTTT. V usage is TRBV11-2 and J usage is TRBJ2-3; the D gene is possibly TRBD1 (5 bases). Germline V gene sequence: CDR1 SGHAT, CDR2 FQNNGV. The V end was cut by 0 bases, the J end by 5 bases, with 9 bases between. The CDR3 extends over 14 amino acids.

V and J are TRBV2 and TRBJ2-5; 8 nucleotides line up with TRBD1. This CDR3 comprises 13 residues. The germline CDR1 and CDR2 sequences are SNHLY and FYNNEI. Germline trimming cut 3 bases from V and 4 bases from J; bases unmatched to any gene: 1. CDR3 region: CASSEDRAETQYF. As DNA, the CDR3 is TGTGCCAGCAGTGAGGACAGGGCAGAGACCCAGTACTTC.

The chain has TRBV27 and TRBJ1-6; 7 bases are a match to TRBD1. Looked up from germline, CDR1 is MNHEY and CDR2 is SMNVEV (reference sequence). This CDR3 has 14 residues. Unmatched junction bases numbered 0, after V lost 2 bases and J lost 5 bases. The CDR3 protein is CASSLDRDNSPLHF. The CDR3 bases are TGTGCCAGCAGTTTAGACAGGGATAATTCACCCCTCCACTTT.

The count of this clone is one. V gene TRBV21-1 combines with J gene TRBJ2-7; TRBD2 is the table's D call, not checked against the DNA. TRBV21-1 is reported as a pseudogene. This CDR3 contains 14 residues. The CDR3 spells CARGTSGGAREQYF. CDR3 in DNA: TGTGCCAGAGGGACTAGCGGGGGGGCACGGGAGCAGTACTTC.

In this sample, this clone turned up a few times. CDR3 in amino acids: CASSLTGGGNQPQHF. The CDR3 nucleotides read TGTGCCAGCAGCCTCACAGGGGGAGGGAATCAGCCCCAGCATTTT. The chain carries TRBV6-1 and TRBJ1-5, with 8 positions matching TRBD1. J gave up 4 bases and V 6 bases, and 8 bases lay outside the gene matches. Germline-derived CDR1 and CDR2 are MNHNS and SASEGT. This CDR3 has 15 amino acids.